This TCR beta chain was profiled in a study of vaccination effects on CD4 cells after COVID-19. As for the study in general: Either the BNT162b2 or mRNA-1273 vaccine was given to participants in two doses.

ViraFEST expansion of antigen-specific CD4+ T cells with viral peptide pools preceded sequencing. At the end of about ten days of culture, CD4+ T cells were isolated. Cultures had half their medium replaced with IL-2 medium on days 3 and 7. Concerning this clone itself: What it binds is not known.

Study findings and constraints: Early post-infection timepoints were absent, and convalescent patients were few.

The method was immunoSEQ multiplex PCR; TCRdb's version includes in-frame clones alone and lacks a portion of them. The sample records approximately 87,000 clones, 60% to 80% being singletons. Germline CDR1 LGHDT, CDR2 YNNKEL (reference sequence). The CDR3 spans 15 residues. Unmatched junction bases numbered 6, after V lost 4 bases and J lost 4 bases. The TCR originated in a human donor who received a COVID-19 vaccine. Sample: CD4+ T cells from PBMCs cultured with HCoV-229E spike peptides, taken before COVID-19 vaccination. The chain recombines TRBV3-1 (or the pseudogene TRBV3-2) with TRBJ2-2; 7 positions agree with TRBD1. The CDR3 DNA sequence: TGTGCCAGCAGCCGTCCCGGGACAGTCACCGGGGAGCTGTTTTTT. It encodes CASSRPGTVTGELFF.